This T cell receptor (beta chain) was observed in a study of blood T cell repertoires in COVID-19. Method: immunoSEQ multiplex PCR; TCRdb's copy keeps in-frame clones and lacks some. The data show more than 80,000 clones, approximately 82% seen once. V was clipped by 6 bases and J by 8 bases, with 13 bases between them. The CDR3 extends over 12 amino acids. Germline V lookup: CDR1 SNHLY, CDR2 FYNNEI. This clone was observed a handful of times. This TCR was sampled from a man aged 45-65 years with active or convalescent COVID-19. The rearrangement links TRBV2 to TRBJ1-2; D possibly corresponds to TRBD1 (6 bases). The specimen sequenced was peripheral blood. The CDR3 here is CASRQGVDGYTF. CDR3 DNA sequence: TGTGCCAGCAGACAGGGAGTAGACGGCTACACCTTC.